This T cell receptor (beta chain) emerged from a study of TIL therapy for anti-PD-1-resistant metastatic lung cancer (dated by TCRdb to the early 2020s). Context from the whole study: Tumors were harvested prior to any PD-1/PD-L1 blockade, after which nivolumab was administered to patients, and lymphodepletion, expanded TIL infusion and IL-2 were given to patients who progressed. A median age of around 58 years (range roughly 35-75) and a median tumor PD-L1 proportion score of about 5.4% were recorded among enrolled patients. The cohort was composed predominantly of lung adenocarcinoma, with four EGFR-mutant and two ALK-rearranged tumors included, and half of patients were identified as current or former smokers. Across the cohort, whole-exome sequencing showed a median non-synonymous tumor mutation burden of less than 1.7 mutations per megabase. T cell receptor beta sequencing of tumor and peripheral blood was used to follow clonotypes across the tumor, the expanded TIL product and serial blood samples.

Paper-wide results and their limitations: The study protocol defined all tumor marker inferences as exploratory. Generalizability was limited because the cohort was highly selected, with more treatment-naive, never-smoker and oncogene-addicted patients included than is typical. Clonotypes from the infused TIL partially replaced the baseline peripheral repertoire and then declined over months, and persistence showed no apparent association with response.

The germline V gene (reference sequence) supplies CDR1 GTSNPN and CDR2 SVGIG. Between the V and J ends, shortened by 0 bases and 8 bases respectively, the junction contains 16 bases. There are 14 amino acids in the CDR3, from cysteine to phenylalanine inclusive. Left in the record is the CDR3 DNA by itself, 42 bases read in frame from the first base. About this clone itself: Its antigen specificity is not known. No base-level quality is on record; no much larger clone is a single base apart.

TCR beta CDR3 regions were amplified from genomic DNA with the immunoSEQ v3 hsTCRB kit using bias-controlled multiplex PCR. The TCR libraries were sequenced on an Illumina NextSeq 500 to approximately 2.1 million read pairs for survey level or about 4.5-6 million read pairs for deep level. Under the source paper's analysis protocol: V, D and J genes were assigned, non-productive sequences were removed, and clonality was reported by immunoSEQ Analyzer software. To compare repertoires between infused TIL and blood, productive Simpson clonality was used along with the Morisita overlap index of productive TRB rearrangements. Absolute clonotype counts in blood were estimated by multiplying the lymphocyte count by the CD3+ fraction and by the productive frequency of the clone. Imported from immuneACCESS, the table was reduced by TCRdb to in-frame sequences with V and J called. These copies leave out some clones; in studies compared against another copy, an unresolved V gene accounts for under half, and the cause of the remainder is not known. V and J calls and clone size follow that table, whereas D and trimming were derived from the DNA. The sample records more than 45,000 clones, around 87% of which are singletons. The ten largest clones capture around 2.6% of the sample.

Sample time point, as interpreted from the label and publication: pre-treatment sample, taken before nivolumab and TIL therapy. Adults with stage 4 NSCLC were enrolled in a dual-center phase I trial from October 2017 to January 2020. Samples were obtained from a single-arm, open-label phase I trial in which tumor-infiltrating lymphocyte therapy with nivolumab was evaluated in advanced non-small cell lung cancer. Blood mononuclear cells from EDTA tubes were separated on a Ficoll gradient and snap-frozen as pellets, and DNA was extracted from the cells using a Qiagen mini-prep kit. The V and J genes are TRBV30 and TRBJ1-2, with an unclear D gene assignment. Sequencing used blood, obtained at baseline. The TCR originated in a person between 30 and 79 years old with non-small cell lung cancer. The nucleotides are TGTGCCTGGAGTGTACTGGGGAGGAGTTGGGGCTACACCTTC. The translation is CAWSVLGRSWGYTF.